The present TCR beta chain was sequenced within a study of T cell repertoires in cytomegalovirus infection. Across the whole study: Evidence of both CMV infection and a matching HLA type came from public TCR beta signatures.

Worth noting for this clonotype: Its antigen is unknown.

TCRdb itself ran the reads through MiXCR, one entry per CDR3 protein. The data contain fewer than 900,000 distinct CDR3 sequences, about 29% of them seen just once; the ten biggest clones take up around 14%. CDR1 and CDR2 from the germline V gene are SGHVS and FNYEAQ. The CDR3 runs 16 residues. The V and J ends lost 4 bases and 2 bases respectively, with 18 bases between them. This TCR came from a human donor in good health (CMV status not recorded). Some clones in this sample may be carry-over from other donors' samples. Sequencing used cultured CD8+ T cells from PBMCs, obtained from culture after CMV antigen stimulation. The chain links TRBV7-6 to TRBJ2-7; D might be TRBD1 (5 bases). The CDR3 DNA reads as TGTGCCAGCAGCTCAACAGGACCTACCAACGCCTACGAGCAGTACTTC. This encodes CASSSTGPTNAYEQYF.